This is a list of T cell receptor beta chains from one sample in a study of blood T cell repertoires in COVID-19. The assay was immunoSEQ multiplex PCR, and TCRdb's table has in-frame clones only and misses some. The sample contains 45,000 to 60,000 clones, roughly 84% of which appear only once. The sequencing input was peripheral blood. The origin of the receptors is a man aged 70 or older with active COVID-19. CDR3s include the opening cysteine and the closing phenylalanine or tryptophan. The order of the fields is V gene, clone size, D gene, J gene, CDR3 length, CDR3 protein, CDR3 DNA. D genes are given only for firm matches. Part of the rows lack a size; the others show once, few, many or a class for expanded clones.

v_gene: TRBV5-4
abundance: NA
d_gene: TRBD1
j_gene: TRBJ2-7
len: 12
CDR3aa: CASTRQGDEQYF
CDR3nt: TGTGCCAGCACCCGACAGGGCGACGAGCAGTACTTC

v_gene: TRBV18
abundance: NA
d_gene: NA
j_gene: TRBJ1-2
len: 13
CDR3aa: CASSPTQYYGYTF
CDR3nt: TGTGCCAGCTCACCGACACAGTACTATGGCTACACCTTC

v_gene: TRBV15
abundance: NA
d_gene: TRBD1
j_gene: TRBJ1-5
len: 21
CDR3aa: CATNPGTGDTVDIRRNQPQHF
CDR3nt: TGTGCCACCAACCCCGGGACAGGAGACACCGTGGACATCCGACGCAATCAGCCCCAGCATTTT

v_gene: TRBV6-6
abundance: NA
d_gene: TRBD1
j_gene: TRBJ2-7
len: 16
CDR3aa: CASSLPPSQGAYEQYF
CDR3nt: TGTGCCAGCAGCCTCCCTCCATCACAGGGGGCTTACGAGCAGTACTTC

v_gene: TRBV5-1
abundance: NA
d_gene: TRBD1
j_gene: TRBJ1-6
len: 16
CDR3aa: CASSLALGQGRRPLHF
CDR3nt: TGCGCCAGCAGCTTGGCCCTCGGACAGGGCCGTAGGCCCCTCCACTTT

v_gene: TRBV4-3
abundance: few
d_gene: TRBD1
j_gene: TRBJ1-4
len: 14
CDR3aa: CASSPGQVFEKLFF
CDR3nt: TGCGCCAGCAGCCCGGGACAGGTTTTCGAAAAACTGTTTTTT

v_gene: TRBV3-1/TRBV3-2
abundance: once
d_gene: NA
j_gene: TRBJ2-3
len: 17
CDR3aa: CASSQEWETISTDTQYF
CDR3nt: TGTGCCAGCAGCCAAGAATGGGAGACAATTAGCACAGATACGCAGTATTTT

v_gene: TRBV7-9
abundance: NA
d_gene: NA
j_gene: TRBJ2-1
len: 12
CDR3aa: CASSLTGYEQFF
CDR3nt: TGTGCCAGCAGCTTAACAGGGTATGAGCAGTTCTTC

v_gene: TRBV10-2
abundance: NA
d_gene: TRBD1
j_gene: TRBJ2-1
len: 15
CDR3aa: CASSQQGSSYNEQFF
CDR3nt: TGCGCCAGCAGTCAACAGGGGAGCTCCTACAATGAGCAGTTCTTC

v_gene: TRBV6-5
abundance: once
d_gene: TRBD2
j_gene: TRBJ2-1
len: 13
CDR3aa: CASRGAGLNEQFF
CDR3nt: TGTGCCAGCAGGGGAGCGGGGTTGAATGAGCAGTTCTTC

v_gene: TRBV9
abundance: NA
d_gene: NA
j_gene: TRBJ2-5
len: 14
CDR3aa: CASSVGTRQETQYF
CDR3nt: TGTGCCAGCAGCGTAGGGACAAGACAAGAGACCCAGTACTTC

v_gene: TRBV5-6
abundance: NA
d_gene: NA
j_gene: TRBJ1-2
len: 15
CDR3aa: CASSLPGSTGYGYTF
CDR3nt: TGTGCCAGCAGCTTACCGGGATCAACCGGTTATGGCTACACCTTC

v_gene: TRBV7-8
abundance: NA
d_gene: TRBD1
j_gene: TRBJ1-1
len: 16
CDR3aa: CASSKRDSRMNTEAFF
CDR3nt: TGTGCCAGCAGCAAACGGGACAGTCGTATGAACACTGAAGCTTTCTTT

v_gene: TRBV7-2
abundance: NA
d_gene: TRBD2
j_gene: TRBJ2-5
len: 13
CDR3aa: CASSSRGEETQYF
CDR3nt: TGTGCCAGCAGTTCACGGGGGGAAGAGACCCAGTACTTC

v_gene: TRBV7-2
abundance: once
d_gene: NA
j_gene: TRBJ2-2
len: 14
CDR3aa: CASSSGTSAGELFF
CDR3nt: TGTGCCAGCAGCAGTGGGACATCGGCCGGGGAGCTGTTTTTT

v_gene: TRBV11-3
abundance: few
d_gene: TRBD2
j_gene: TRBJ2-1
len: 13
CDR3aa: CASNSGGANEQFF
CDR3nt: TGTGCCAGCAACTCGGGAGGGGCCAATGAGCAGTTCTTC

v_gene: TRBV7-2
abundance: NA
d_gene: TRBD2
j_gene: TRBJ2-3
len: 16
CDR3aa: CASSMRLAGGPDTQYF
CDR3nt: TGTGCCAGCAGCATGAGACTAGCGGGGGGGCCGGATACGCAGTATTTT

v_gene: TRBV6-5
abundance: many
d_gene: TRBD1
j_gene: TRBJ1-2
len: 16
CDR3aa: CASSYVRTGGGYGYTF
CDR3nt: TGTGCCAGCAGTTACGTTAGGACAGGGGGCGGATATGGCTACACCTTC

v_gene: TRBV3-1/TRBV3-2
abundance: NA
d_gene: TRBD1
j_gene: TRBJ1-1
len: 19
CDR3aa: CASSRSPLGTGIRNTEAFF
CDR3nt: TGTGCCAGCAGCCGAAGCCCCCTCGGGACAGGGATTAGGAACACTGAAGCTTTCTTT

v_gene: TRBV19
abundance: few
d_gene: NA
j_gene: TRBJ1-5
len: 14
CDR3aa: CASSIQGFYQPQHF
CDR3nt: TGTGCCAGTAGTATTCAGGGTTTTTATCAGCCCCAGCATTTT

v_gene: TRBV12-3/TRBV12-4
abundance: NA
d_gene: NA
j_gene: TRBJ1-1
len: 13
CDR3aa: CASSGGAETEAFF
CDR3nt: TGTGCCAGCAGTGGAGGGGCTGAAACTGAAGCTTTCTTT

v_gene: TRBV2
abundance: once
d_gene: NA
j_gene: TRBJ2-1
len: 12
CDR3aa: CASSDWSGEQFF
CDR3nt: TGTGCCAGCAGTGACTGGAGTGGTGAGCAGTTCTTC

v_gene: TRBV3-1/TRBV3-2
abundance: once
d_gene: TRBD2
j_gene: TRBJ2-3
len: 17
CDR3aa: CASSLKLAGWGTDTQYF
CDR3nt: TGTGCCAGCAGCCTAAAACTAGCGGGATGGGGCACAGATACGCAGTATTTT

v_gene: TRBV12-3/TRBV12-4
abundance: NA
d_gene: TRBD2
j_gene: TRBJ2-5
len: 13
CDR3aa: CASCLGGGETQYF
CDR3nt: TGTGCCAGCTGCTTGGGGGGAGGGGAGACCCAGTACTTC

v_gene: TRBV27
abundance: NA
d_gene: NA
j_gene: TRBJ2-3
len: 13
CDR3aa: CASKAASTDTQYF
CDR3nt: TGTGCCAGCAAGGCAGCGAGCACAGATACGCAGTATTTT

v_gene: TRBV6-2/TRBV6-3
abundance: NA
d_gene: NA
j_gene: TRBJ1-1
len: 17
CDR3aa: CASSGGRGTPMNTEAFF
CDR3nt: TGTGCCAGCAGTGGGGGACGGGGGACCCCCATGAACACTGAAGCTTTCTTT

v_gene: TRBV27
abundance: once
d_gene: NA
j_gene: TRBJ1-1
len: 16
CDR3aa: CASTFIGGRGLTEAFF
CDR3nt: TGTGCCAGCACTTTTATCGGGGGGCGCGGTCTCACTGAAGCTTTCTTT

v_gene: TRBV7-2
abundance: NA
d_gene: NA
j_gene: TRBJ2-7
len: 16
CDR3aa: CASSTGGGGAFYEQYF
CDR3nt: TGTGCCAGCAGCACCGGGGGTGGAGGGGCCTTCTACGAGCAGTACTTC

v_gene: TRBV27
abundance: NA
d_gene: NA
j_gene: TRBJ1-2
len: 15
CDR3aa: CASSSWTALPYGYTF
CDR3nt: TGTGCCAGCAGTTCCTGGACAGCACTACCCTATGGCTACACCTTC

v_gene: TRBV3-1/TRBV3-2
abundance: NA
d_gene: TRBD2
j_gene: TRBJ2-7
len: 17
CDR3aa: CATHLPGGGIGPYEQYF
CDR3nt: TGTGCCACCCACCTCCCGGGGGGGGGAATTGGTCCCTACGAGCAGTACTTC

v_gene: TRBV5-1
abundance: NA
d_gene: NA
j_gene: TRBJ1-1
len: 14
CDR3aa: CASSLGGQGSEAFF
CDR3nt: TGCGCCAGCAGCTTGGGTGGGCAGGGCTCTGAAGCTTTCTTT

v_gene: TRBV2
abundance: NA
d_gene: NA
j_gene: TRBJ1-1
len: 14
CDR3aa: CASSFDSRNTEAFF
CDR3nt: TGTGCCAGCAGTTTCGACAGCCGAAACACTGAAGCTTTCTTT

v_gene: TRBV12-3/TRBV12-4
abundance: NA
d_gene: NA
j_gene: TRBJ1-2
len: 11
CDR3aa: CASSLRGGYTF
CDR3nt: TGTGCCAGCAGTTTAAGGGGAGGCTACACCTTC

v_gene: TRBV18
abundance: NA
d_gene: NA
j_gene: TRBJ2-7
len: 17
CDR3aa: CASSPRKVGQSTYEQYF
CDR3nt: TGTGCCAGCTCACCGCGGAAGGTAGGTCAGTCCACCTACGAGCAGTACTTC

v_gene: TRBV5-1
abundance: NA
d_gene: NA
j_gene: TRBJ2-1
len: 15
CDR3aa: CASSFTGFSYNEQFF
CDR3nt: TGCGCCAGCAGCTTTACAGGGTTCTCCTACAATGAGCAGTTCTTC

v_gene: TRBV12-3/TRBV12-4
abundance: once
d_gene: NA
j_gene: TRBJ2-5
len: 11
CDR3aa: CASSRGETQYF
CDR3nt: TGTGCCAGCAGTCGCGGGGAGACCCAGTACTTC

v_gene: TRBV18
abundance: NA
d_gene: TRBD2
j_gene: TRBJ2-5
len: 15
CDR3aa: CASSPLAGVVETQYF
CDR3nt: TGTGCCAGCTCACCGCTAGCGGGGGTTGTAGAGACCCAGTACTTC

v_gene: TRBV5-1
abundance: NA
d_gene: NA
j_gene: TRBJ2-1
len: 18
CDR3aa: CASSRAAGPAVEYNEQFF
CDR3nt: TGCGCCAGCAGCAGAGCGGCCGGACCCGCGGTGGAGTACAATGAGCAGTTCTTC

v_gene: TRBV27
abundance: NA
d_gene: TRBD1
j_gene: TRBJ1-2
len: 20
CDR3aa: CASSLGVGRQGPEVRYGYTF
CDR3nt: TGTGCCAGCAGTTTAGGAGTGGGACGACAGGGCCCGGAGGTCCGCTATGGCTACACCTTC

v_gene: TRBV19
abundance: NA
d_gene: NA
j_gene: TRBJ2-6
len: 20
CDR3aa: CASSLQGGPAPTLRANVLTF
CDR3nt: TGTGCCAGTAGTTTACAAGGGGGACCAGCCCCTACTCTGAGGGCCAACGTCCTGACTTTC

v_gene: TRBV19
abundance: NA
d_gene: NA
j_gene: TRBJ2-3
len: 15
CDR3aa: CASSIGGSVTDTQYF
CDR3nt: TGTGCCAGTAGTATAGGAGGGTCGGTAACAGATACGCAGTATTTT

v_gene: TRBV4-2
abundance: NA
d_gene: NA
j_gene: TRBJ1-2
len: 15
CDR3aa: CASSQGQAPNYGYTF
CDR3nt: TGTGCCAGCAGCCAAGGTCAGGCCCCCAACTATGGCTACACCTTC

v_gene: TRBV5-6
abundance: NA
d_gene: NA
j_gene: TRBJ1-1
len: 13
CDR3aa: CASSLNRNTEAFF
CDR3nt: TGTGCCAGCAGCTTGAACAGAAACACTGAAGCTTTCTTT

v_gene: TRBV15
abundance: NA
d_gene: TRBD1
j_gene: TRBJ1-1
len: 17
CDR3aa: CATSRVGQGAGNTEAFF
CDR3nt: TGTGCCACCAGCAGAGTGGGCCAGGGGGCTGGGAACACTGAAGCTTTCTTT

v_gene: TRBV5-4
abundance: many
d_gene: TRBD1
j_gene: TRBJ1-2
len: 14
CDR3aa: CASRVQGANYGYTF
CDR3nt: TGTGCCAGCAGGGTACAGGGGGCGAACTATGGCTACACCTTC

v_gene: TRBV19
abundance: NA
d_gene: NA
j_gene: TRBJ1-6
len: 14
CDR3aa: CASSAQGPNSPLHF
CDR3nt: TGTGCCAGTAGTGCACAGGGACCCAATTCACCCCTCCACTTT

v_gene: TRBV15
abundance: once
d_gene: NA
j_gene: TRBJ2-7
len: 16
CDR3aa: CATSRAERETLREQYF
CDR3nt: TGTGCCACCAGCAGAGCAGAGAGGGAAACCCTGAGGGAGCAGTACTTC

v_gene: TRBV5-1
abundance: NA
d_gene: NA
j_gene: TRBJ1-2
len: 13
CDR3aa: CASSLPQGYGYTF
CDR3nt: TGCGCCAGCAGCTTGCCCCAGGGTTATGGCTACACCTTC

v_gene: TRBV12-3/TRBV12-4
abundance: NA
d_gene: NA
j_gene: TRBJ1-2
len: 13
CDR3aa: CASSFRGNYGYTF
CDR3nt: TGTGCCAGCAGTTTTAGGGGTAACTATGGCTACACCTTC